Below are 11 T cell receptor beta chains sequenced from a single sample in a study of identical twins. Each CDR3 protein is one row after TCRdb ran MiXCR on the 5' RACE reads. The sample lists 150,000 or so distinct CDR3 sequences; under 4.5% were seen once. Sequenced material: memory T cells sorted from blood. These receptors all stem from a man in his late teens or twenties in good health.

This clonotype was counted ten times or more. The chain employs TRBV12-3 or TRBV12-4 and TRBJ2-4; weak D call: TRBD2 (5 bases). The CDR3 sequence is 15 residues long. The V end lost 3 bases, the J end lost 2 bases, and 11 bases lay between the germline ends. CDR3 amino acids: CASSFGRESKNIQYF. DNA for the CDR3: TGTGCCAGCAGTTTTGGTAGGGAGTCCAAAAACATTCAGTACTTC.

This chain uses TRBV30 with TRBJ2-3; no firm D call. The CDR3 totals 15 residues. Deletions cut 0 bases from V and 2 bases from J, with 12 bases between. Looked up from germline, CDR1 is GTSNPN and CDR2 is SVGIG (reference sequence). CDR3 sequence reads: CAWSVSTGYTDTQYF. The CDR3 DNA sequence: TGTGCCTGGAGTGTAAGTACCGGATACACAGATACGCAGTATTTT.

V and J are TRBV12-3 or TRBV12-4 and TRBJ2-1, with D possibly TRBD2 on 5 matching bases. V shed 7 bases and J shed 5 bases, with 24 bases lying between them. The length of the CDR3 is 17 residues. The CDR3 DNA follows: TGTGCCAGCAACTTCCGGTTAGCGACAATTCCGGACAATGAGCAGTTCTTC. It codes for CASNFRLATIPDNEQFF.

In the case of this clonotype: Possible read error: a much larger clone is one base away. The chain combines TRBV20-1 with TRBJ2-7; 8 bases fit TRBD1. CDR1 is DFQATT, CDR2 SNEGSKA, per germline (reference sequence). This CDR3 spans 15 amino acids. The trim removed 3 bases at V and 4 bases at J, leaving 11 bases unmatched. CDR3 loop: CSASLDRGPQYEQYF. CDR3 coding DNA: TGCAGTGCTAGCCTCGACAGGGGCCCCCAGTACGAGCAGTACTTC.

This clonotype was observed at least ten times. The V call is TRBV7-8, the J call TRBJ2-1, with 9 positions matching TRBD2. Germline V gene data show CDR1 as SGHVS and CDR2 as FQNEAQ. The junction had 12 bases not matched to a gene; V was cut back by 2 bases and J by 4 bases. This CDR3 spans 18 amino acids. DNA for the CDR3: TGTGCCAGCAGCTTATATTACGGCGGGAGGGCATCATACAATGAGCAGTTCTTC. Translating gives CASSLYYGGRASYNEQFF.

This clonotype was recorded at least ten times. The gene calls are TRBV18 and TRBJ1-3; D is possibly TRBD1 (6 bases). From germline, CDR1 is KGHSH and CDR2 LQKENI. The CDR3 consists of 17 residues. The V gene lost 0 bases and the J gene lost 0 bases, with 12 bases spanning the gap. CDR3 in DNA: TGTGCCAGCTCACCACCGGGGGCAGAACTCTCTGGAAACACCATATATTTT. Protein sequence: CASSPPGAELSGNTIYF.

In its sample, this clonotype was seen many times. The rearrangement uses TRBV29-1 and TRBJ2-2, with 7 bases matching TRBD1. Germline lookup yields CDR1 SQVTM and CDR2 ANQGSEA. The CDR3 loop spans 13 amino acids. Trimming removed 6 bases from V and 0 bases from J; junction bases left unmatched: 1. The CDR3: CSVGQSNTGELFF. CDR3 sequence (DNA): TGCAGCGTGGGACAGTCGAACACCGGGGAGCTGTTTTTT.

Ten or more counts support this clonotype. The chain joins TRBV5-8 to TRBJ1-1, with 9 nucleotides matching TRBD1. CDR1 and CDR2 from the germline V gene are SGHTS and YDEGEE. J gave up 8 bases and V 2 bases, and 7 bases lay outside the gene matches. The CDR3 has 14 amino acids. The CDR3 nucleotides are TGTGCCAGCAGCTTTTCCGGGACAGGGATCGAAGCTTTCTTT. Translating it yields CASSFSGTGIEAFF.

This clonotype was recorded a few times. The J gene is TRBJ1-1, the V gene TRBV5-6; D not resolved. The CDR3 is made up of 16 amino acids. V was clipped by 3 bases and J by 2 bases, with 17 bases between them. Germline CDR1 is SGHDT and CDR2 is YYEEEE. The chain's CDR3 is CASSSLGSGVNTEAFF. DNA for the CDR3: TGTGCCAGCAGCTCTCTAGGATCAGGAGTTAACACTGAAGCTTTCTTT.

In its sample, this clonotype was seen many times. V is TRBV6-1 and J is TRBJ2-7, with 7 bases identical to TRBD2. CDR1 MNHNS and CDR2 SASEGT come from the germline V gene. V was pared by 5 bases and J by 1 base, with 5 bases of the junction left unmatched. The CDR3 has 14 residues. CDR3 region: CASSPRGVSYEQYF. CDR3 bases: TGTGCCAGCAGTCCCCGGGGGGTGTCCTACGAGCAGTACTTC.

This clonotype was counted many times. The chain recombines TRBV7-9 with TRBJ2-2; D possibly corresponds to TRBD2 (6 bases). Germline CDR1 reads SEHNR; CDR2 reads FQNEAQ (reference sequence). This CDR3 has 13 residues. Trimming took 5 bases from V and 8 from J, leaving 12 bases between them. CDR3 nucleotide sequence: TGTGCCAGCAGCCCGCGGGGAGTGGGGGAGCTGTTTTTT. Its translation: CASSPRGVGELFF.